Following are 12 T cell receptor beta chains from one sample sequenced in a study of glioma-infiltrating T cells (dated by TCRdb to the mid-2010s). TCRdb shows the sequencer as Illumina MiSeq. TCR alpha and beta CDR3 regions were amplified with the iRepertoire nested amplicon-rescue multiplex PCR (arm-PCR) platform from RNA. TCRdb passed the public sequencing reads through fastp at Q25 and MiXCR, retaining productive beta sequences. Rows with one shared CDR3 protein collapse into an entry with the most common genes and DNA. The sample contains about 210,000 distinct CDR3 sequences, 25% to 35% of them found a single time. In total, the top ten clones hold 20% to 25% of the sample. What was sequenced was glioma tissue, nonneoplastic brain tissue, or PBMCs (not recorded which). These receptors all stem from a human donor with low-grade glioma or glioblastoma, undergoing nonglioma brain surgery, or in good health (not recorded which).

This clonotype was picked up many times. The chain recombines TRBV24-1 with TRBJ2-7, with D unclear. Germline CDR1 is KGHDR and CDR2 is SFDVKD. This CDR3 comprises 13 residues. Trimming took 4 bases from V and 6 from J, leaving 12 bases between them. The chain's CDR3 is CATSDRSTGEQYF. The CDR3 bases are TGTGCCACCAGTGACAGAAGTACGGGCGAGCAGTACTTC.

A note on this clonotype: A read error may account for a junction end that differs from germline. The genes are TRBV7-6 and TRBJ2-3, with D maybe TRBD1 (5 bases). Germline CDR1 reads SGHVS; CDR2 reads FNYEAQ. This CDR3 has 16 residues. The CDR3 sequence: CASSLGPGRRTVTQYF. The CDR3 DNA reads as TGTGCCAGCAGCTTAGGGCCAGGGCGTCGCACAGTTACGCAGTATTTT. The whole variable domain, filled in from reference TRBV7-6 and TRBJ2-3, reads GAGVSQSPRYKVTKRGQDVALRCDPISGHVSLYWYRQALGQGPEFLTYFNYEAQQDKSGLPNDRFSAERPEGSISTLTIQRTEQRDSAMYRCASSLGPGRRTVTQYFGPGTRLTVL.

This clonotype has a handful of counts. The chain links TRBV4-1 to TRBJ1-3; D is uncertain. V was pared by 0 bases and J by 0 bases, with 6 bases between. The CDR3 consists of 15 residues. Germline assignment: CDR1 MGHRA and CDR2 YSYEKL. The CDR3 sequence: CASSQDPGSGNTIYF. CDR3 coding DNA: TGCGCCAGCAGCCAAGACCCGGGCTCTGGAAACACCATATATTTT.

This clonotype was seen ten or more times. At one of its ends the junction is not consistent with the germline gene, which may arise from a read error. The chain is built from TRBV7-9 and TRBJ2-1, with TRBD2 matching over 7 bases. Germline values: CDR1 SEHNR, CDR2 FQNEAQ (reference sequence). This CDR3 region has 17 residues. The CDR3 spells CASTLTMSSGADNEQFF. As DNA, the CDR3 is TGTGCCAGCACCTTAACTATGTCGAGCGGGGCTGACAATGAGCAGTTCTTC.

The chain joins TRBV9 to TRBJ1-2; the match to TRBD1 covers 7 bases. J gave up 0 bases and V 3 bases, and 8 bases lay outside the gene matches. The CDR3 has 16 residues. CDR1 and CDR2 from the germline V gene are SGDLS and YYNGEE. Here the CDR3 reads CASSEIPGTANYGYTF. CDR3 bases: TGTGCCAGCAGCGAAATTCCCGGGACAGCTAACTATGGCTACACCTTC.

For this clonotype: This sequence may be a read error, since a much larger clone differs from it by one base. The V call is TRBV7-2, the J call TRBJ2-7; 8 bases line up with TRBD2. The germline V gene has CDR1 SGHTA and CDR2 FQGNSA. The CDR3 loop spans 15 amino acids. V gave up 3 bases and J gave up 6 bases; unmatched junction bases: 10. CDR3 sequence reads: CASSLISGSSCEQYF. CDR3 nucleotides: TGTGCCAGCAGCTTGATAAGCGGGAGTTCTTGCGAGCAGTACTTC.

CDR3 amino acids: CASRNRVGMTEAFF. CDR3 coding DNA: TGTGCCAGTAGAAACAGGGTGGGGATGACTGAAGCTTTCTTT. This chain joins TRBV19 and TRBJ1-1, with TRBD1 as a possible D gene (6 bases). The CDR3 covers 14 residues. Deletions cut 6 bases from V and 5 bases from J, with 16 bases between. In germline, CDR1 is LNHDA, CDR2 SQIVND (reference sequence).

In regard to this clonotype: A much larger clone differs by one base, so this may be a read error. The CDR3 DNA reads TGTGCCAGCAGCCAAGAACGAGACTTCAGCGCCGGGGAGCTGCTTTTT. It encodes CASSQERDFSAGELLF. The gene calls are TRBV5-8 and TRBJ2-2; the D gene is possibly TRBD2 (5 bases). CDR1 and CDR2 (germline): SGHTS, YDEGEE. The CDR3 extends over 16 amino acids.

This clonotype was observed many times. The chain uses TRBV20-1 and TRBJ2-1; possibly TRBD2 for D (5 bases). The length of the CDR3 is 12 residues. V was clipped by 7 bases and J by 6 bases, with 13 bases between them. Germline V gives CDR1 DFQATT, CDR2 SNEGSKA (reference sequence). The CDR3 here is CSDLTSPNEQFF. In DNA, the CDR3 is TGCAGTGACCTCACTAGTCCCAATGAGCAGTTCTTC.

This clonotype has more than one count but fewer than ten. The chain recombines TRBV12-3 or TRBV12-4 with TRBJ2-7, with D unresolved. The V gene lost 5 bases and the J gene lost 6 bases, with 17 bases spanning the gap. CDR3 length equals 14 residues. The CDR3: CASSNPLGIGEQYF. The CDR3 DNA reads as TGTGCCAGCAGTAACCCACTGGGAATTGGCGAGCAGTACTTC.

In its sample, this clonotype was seen many times. The chain carries TRBV3-1 and TRBJ2-1; D call uncertain. Germline values: CDR1 LGHDT, CDR2 YNNKEL (reference sequence). V was clipped by 2 bases and J by 11 bases, with 10 bases between them. CDR3 size: 12 residues. CDR3 sequence reads: CASSQFVRKQFF. In DNA form, the CDR3 reads TGTGCCAGCAGCCAATTTGTCCGAAAGCAGTTCTTC.

Ten or more counts support this clonotype. The V gene is TRBV6-6, the J gene TRBJ2-7, with D perhaps matching TRBD1 (6 bases). Germline CDR1 is MNHNY and CDR2 is SVGAGI (reference sequence). Trimming shortened V by 0 bases and J by 3 bases, and 12 bases separated the two germline ends. This CDR3 contains 15 residues. The CDR3 loop is CASSYSFPGDYEQYF. The CDR3 coding sequence is TGTGCCAGCAGTTACTCGTTTCCAGGGGACTACGAGCAGTACTTC.